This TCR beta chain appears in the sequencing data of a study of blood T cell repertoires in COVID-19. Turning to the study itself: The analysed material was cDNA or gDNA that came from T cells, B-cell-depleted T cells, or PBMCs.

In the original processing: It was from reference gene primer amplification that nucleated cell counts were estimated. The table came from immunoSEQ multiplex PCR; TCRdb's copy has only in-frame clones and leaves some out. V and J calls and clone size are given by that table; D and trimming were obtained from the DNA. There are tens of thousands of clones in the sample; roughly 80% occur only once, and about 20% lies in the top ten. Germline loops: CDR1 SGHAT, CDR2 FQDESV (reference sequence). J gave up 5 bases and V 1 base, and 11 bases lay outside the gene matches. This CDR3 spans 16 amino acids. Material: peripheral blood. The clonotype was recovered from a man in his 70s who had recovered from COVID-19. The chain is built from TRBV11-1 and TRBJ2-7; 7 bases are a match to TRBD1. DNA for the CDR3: TGTGCCAGCAGCTTAGGTAGACAGGGTAACGTCCACGAGCAGTACTTC. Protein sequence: CASSLGRQGNVHEQYF.